The 15 T cell receptor beta chains given below trace back to one sample, sequenced in a study of response to subunit inactivated influenza vaccine. TCRdb ran MiXCR on the RT-PCR reads and lists one entry per CDR3 protein. Here the sample spans over 650,000 distinct CDR3 sequences, around 18% being singletons. The material was PBMCs from blood, obtained 4 to 6 days after vaccination. Receptors originate from a man aged 50 or older who received an inactivated influenza vaccine.

This clonotype was counted only a few times. This rearrangement joins TRBV28 to TRBJ1-5; D is possibly TRBD1 (5 bases). V was clipped by 8 bases and J by 6 bases, with 14 bases between them. The CDR3 has 13 amino acids. Germline assignment: CDR1 MDHEN and CDR2 SYDVKM. CDR3 protein: CASFRGGAQPQHF. CDR3 bases: TGTGCCAGCTTTCGCGGAGGGGCTCAGCCCCAGCATTTT.

This clonotype has at least ten counts. The V gene is TRBV29-1, the J gene TRBJ2-1; D remains ambiguous. The ends were cut back, 3 bases at V and 3 bases at J, with 18 bases in the middle. Per germline, CDR1 SQVTM and CDR2 ANQGSEA. This CDR3 is 16 amino acids long. CDR3 nucleotide sequence: TGCAGCGTTGATGGGCGCGAGGAGACCCACTACAATGAGCAGTTCTTC. Encoded protein: CSVDGREETHYNEQFF.

This sequence joins TRBV7-8 and TRBJ2-3; D assignment may be TRBD1 or TRBD2 (6 bases each). Trimming pared 1 base from V and 7 bases from J, leaving 12 bases between. This CDR3 has 14 amino acids. CDR1 and CDR2 (germline): SGHVS, FQNEAQ. For the CDR3, the DNA is TGTGCCAGCAGCTTAGTAACGGGGGCTAATACGCAGTATTTT. It translates to CASSLVTGANTQYF.

This chain links TRBV2 with TRBJ2-7; D may be TRBD1 (5 bases). This CDR3 has 12 residues. Germline CDR1 and CDR2: SNHLY and FYNNEI. With 3 bases removed from V and 3 bases from J, the gap between germline ends came to 6 bases. The CDR3 region is CASSDQGYEQYF. DNA of the CDR3: TGTGCCAGCAGTGATCAGGGCTACGAGCAGTACTTC. Filled out from reference TRBV2 and TRBJ2-7, the complete variable domain reads EPEVTQTPSHQVTQMGQEVILRCVPISNHLYFYWYRQILGQKVEFLVSFYNNEISEKSEIFDDQFSVERPDGSNFTLKIRSTKLEDSAMYFCASSDQGYEQYFGPGTRLTVT.

The sample holds one count of this clonotype. The CDR3 DNA sequence: TGCGCCAGCAGCGGAACGGTAGCGGGGTTGTACACCGGGGAGCTGTTTTTT. This sequence encodes CASSGTVAGLYTGELFF. This chain connects TRBV5-1 to TRBJ2-2; 8 nucleotides match TRBD2. V gave up 4 bases and J gave up 3 bases; unmatched junction bases: 11. The germline V gene has CDR1 SGHRS and CDR2 YFSETQ. The CDR3 runs to 17 residues.

This clonotype has at least ten counts. The chain has TRBV4-3 and TRBJ1-1, with a possible D match to TRBD1 (6 bases). The CDR3 totals 13 residues. The V gene lost 4 bases and the J gene lost 5 bases, with 11 bases spanning the gap. The germline gives CDR1 LGHNA, CDR2 YSLEER. The CDR3 here is CASSRTGQTEAFF. Here the CDR3 DNA reads TGCGCCAGCAGCCGAACGGGACAAACTGAAGCTTTCTTT.

J is TRBJ2-7 and V is TRBV6-1; 13 bases are shared with TRBD2. The CDR3 spans 16 residues. V trimming: 5 bases; J trimming: 5 bases; junction bases outside the gene matches: 9. Germline loops: CDR1 MNHNS, CDR2 SASEGT. The CDR3 region has the DNA TGTGCCAGCAGTCCCTTACTCGGACTAGCGGGAGACGAGCAGTACTTC. This translates into CASSPLLGLAGDEQYF.

The chain recombines TRBV11-2 with TRBJ2-1, with TRBD2 matching over 7 bases. V trimming: 5 bases; J trimming: 8 bases; junction bases outside the gene matches: 21. Germline V gene sequence: CDR1 SGHAT, CDR2 FQNNGV. The CDR3 has 18 residues. In DNA, the CDR3 is TGTGCCAGCAGCCAACCTTGGCGAGCGGGGACCTTTGATGATGAGCAGTTCTTC. Translation gives CASSQPWRAGTFDDEQFF.

The J gene is TRBJ1-5, the V gene TRBV12-3 or TRBV12-4; no clear D gene. V was clipped by 7 bases and J by 3 bases, with 10 bases between them. There are 13 residues in the CDR3. CDR3 in amino acids: CASNPSSNQPQHF. CDR3 nucleotide sequence: TGTGCCAGCAATCCCTCCTCCAATCAGCCCCAGCATTTT.

The chain has TRBV15 and TRBJ1-1; possibly TRBD1 for D (5 bases). CDR1 LNHNV and CDR2 YYDKDF come from the germline V gene (reference sequence). The CDR3 is 15 residues long. V was trimmed by 8 bases and J by 1 base, leaving 17 bases between them. The CDR3 here is CATRPQGAWNTEAFF. In DNA, the CDR3 is TGTGCCACCCGCCCCCAAGGGGCTTGGAACACTGAAGCTTTCTTT.

This clonotype was recorded a few times. This rearrangement joins TRBV10-3 to TRBJ1-2, with D possibly matching TRBD1 (6 bases). This CDR3 spans 11 amino acids. The germline gives CDR1 ENHRY, CDR2 SYGVKD. V shed 6 bases and J shed 8 bases, with 10 bases lying between them. The CDR3 spells CAIRRGEGYTF. The CDR3 DNA reads TGTGCCATCAGGAGGGGGGAAGGCTACACCTTC.

This clonotype has more than one count but fewer than ten. The gene calls are TRBV7-9 and TRBJ1-4; maybe TRBD1 (6 bases). Germline V lookup: CDR1 SEHNR, CDR2 FQNEAQ (reference sequence). V lost 4 bases to trimming and J lost 7 bases, with 16 bases between them. The CDR3 has 15 amino acids. The CDR3 DNA reads as TGTGCCAGCAGCTCACAACAGGGAAGGAGTGAAAAACTGTTTTTT. Translation: CASSSQQGRSEKLFF.

On this clonotype: This may be a read error, as it is one base from a much larger clone. This chain links TRBV5-1 with TRBJ1-2; TRBD1 might be the D (6 bases). The CDR3 contains 14 residues. Germline values: CDR1 SGHRS, CDR2 YFSETQ. The DNA for the CDR3 is TGCGGCAGCAGCCCTGTAGGGGGAAACTATGGCTACACCTTC. Its translation: CGSSPVGGNYGYTF. The full variable domain, with the rest looked up from reference TRBV5-1 and TRBJ1-2, is KAGVTQTPRYLIKTRGQQVTLSCSPISGHRSVSWYQQTPGQGLQFLFEYFSETQRNKGNFPGRFSGRQFSNSRSEMNVSTLELGDSALYLCGSSPVGGNYGYTFGSGTRLTVV.

A few counts support this clonotype. J is TRBJ1-5 and V is TRBV20-1, with 7 bases that match TRBD1. V dropped 1 base and J dropped 0; count of bases not matched to a gene: 3. Germline V gives CDR1 DFQATT, CDR2 SNEGSKA (reference sequence). The CDR3 totals 15 residues. The CDR3 DNA follows: TGCAGTGCTAGAGGGCAGGGGGATAGCAATCAGCCCCAGCATTTT. It codes for CSARGQGDSNQPQHF.

The chain combines TRBV7-8 with TRBJ2-3; D perhaps matches TRBD1 (5 bases). Per germline, CDR1 SGHVS and CDR2 FQNEAQ. Trimming took 2 bases from V and 3 from J, leaving 15 bases between them. The CDR3 runs to 16 residues. The CDR3, as DNA: TGTGCCAGCAGCTTATGGGGCAAGGGGCCTACAGATACGCAGTATTTT. Protein: CASSLWGKGPTDTQYF.